This entry is about one T cell receptor (beta chain). What it binds is unknown. The CDR3 has 13 residues. CDR1 is MDHEN and CDR2 is SYDVKM in the germline V gene. V lost 6 bases and J lost 6, with 11 bases in between. This sample was included in a study of T cells in Graves' hyperthyroidism and ophthalmopathy. Study-wide background: Once the initial diagnosis was made, peripheral blood was obtained before any treatment. Study conclusions and caveats: Most thyroid-expanded clonotypes above 0.001 were also found in blood.

Blood sampling occurred at first hyperthyroidism diagnosis, ahead of any ophthalmopathy symptoms. Fresh 10 ml peripheral blood yielded PBMCs. Amplified TCR beta CDR3 regions derived from RNA transcripts. Carried out on the TCR CDR3, a first-round RT-PCR used the HTBI primer set. Each CDR3 protein is one row after TCRdb ran MiXCR on the multiplex PCR reads. The sample holds 370,000 or so distinct CDR3 sequences, about a sixth seen once. The sequenced sample was blood. The genes are TRBV28 and TRBJ2-2, with D perhaps matching TRBD1 (5 bases). The receptor was derived from a woman aged 18-35 years with Graves' hyperthyroidism that later progressed to Graves' ophthalmopathy. In DNA, the CDR3 is TGTGCCAGCAGCCCCGACAGAGCCGGGGAGCTGTTTTTT. Amino acid sequence: CASSPDRAGELFF. The variable domain in full, completed from reference TRBV28 and TRBJ2-2, reads DVKVTQSSRYLVKRTGEKVFLECVQDMDHENMFWYRQDPGLGLRLIYFSYDVKMKEKGDIPEGYSVSREKKERFSLILESASTNQTSMYLCASSPDRAGELFFGEGSRLTVL.